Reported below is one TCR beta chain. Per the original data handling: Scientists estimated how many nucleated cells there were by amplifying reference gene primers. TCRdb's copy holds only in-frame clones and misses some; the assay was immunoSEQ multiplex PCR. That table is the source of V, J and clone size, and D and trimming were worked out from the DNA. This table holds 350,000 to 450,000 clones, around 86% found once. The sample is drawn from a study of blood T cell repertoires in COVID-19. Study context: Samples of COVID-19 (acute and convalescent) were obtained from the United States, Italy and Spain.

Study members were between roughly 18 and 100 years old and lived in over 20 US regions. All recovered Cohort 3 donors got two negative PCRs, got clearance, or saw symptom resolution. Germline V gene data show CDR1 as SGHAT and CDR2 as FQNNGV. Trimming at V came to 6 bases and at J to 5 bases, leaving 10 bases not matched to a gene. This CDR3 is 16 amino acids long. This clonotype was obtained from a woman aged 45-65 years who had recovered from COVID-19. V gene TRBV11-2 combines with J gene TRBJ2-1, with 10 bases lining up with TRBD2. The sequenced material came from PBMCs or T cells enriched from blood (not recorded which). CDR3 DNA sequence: TGTGCCAGCAGGAAAATAGCGGGGGGCCGGAACAATGAGCAGTTCTTC. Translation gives CASRKIAGGRNNEQFF.